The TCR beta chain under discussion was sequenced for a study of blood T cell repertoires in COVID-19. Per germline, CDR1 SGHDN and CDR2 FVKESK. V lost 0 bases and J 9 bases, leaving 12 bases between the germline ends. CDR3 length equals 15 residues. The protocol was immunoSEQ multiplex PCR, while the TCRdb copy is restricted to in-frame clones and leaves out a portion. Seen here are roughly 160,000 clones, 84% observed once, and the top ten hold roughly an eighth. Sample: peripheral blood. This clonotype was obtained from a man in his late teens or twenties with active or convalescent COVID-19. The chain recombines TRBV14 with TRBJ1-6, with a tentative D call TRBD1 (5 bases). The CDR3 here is CASSQDVRVGSPLHF. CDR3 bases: TGTGCCAGCAGCCAAGACGTCAGGGTGGGTTCACCCCTCCACTTT.